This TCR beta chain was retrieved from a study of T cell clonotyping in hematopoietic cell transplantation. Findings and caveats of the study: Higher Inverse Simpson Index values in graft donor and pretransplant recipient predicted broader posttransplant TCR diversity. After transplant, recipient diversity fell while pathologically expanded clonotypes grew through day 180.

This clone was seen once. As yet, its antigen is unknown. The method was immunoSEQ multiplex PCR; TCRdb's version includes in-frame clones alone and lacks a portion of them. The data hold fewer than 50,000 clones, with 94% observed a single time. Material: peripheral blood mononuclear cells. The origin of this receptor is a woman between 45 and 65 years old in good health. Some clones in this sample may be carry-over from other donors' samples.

CDR3 loop: CASSQEPQGEDTGELFF. CDR3 coding DNA: TGCGCCAGCAGCCAAGAACCCCAGGGGGAGGACACCGGGGAGCTGTTTTTT. This chain connects TRBV4-3 to TRBJ2-2; D might be TRBD1 (7 bases). The CDR3 has 17 amino acids. V was trimmed by 0 bases and J by 3 bases, leaving 14 bases between them. Germline V gene sequence: CDR1 LGHNA, CDR2 YSLEER.